The next 24 T cell receptor beta chains were all read from a single sample in a study of T cell responses to AZD1222 COVID-19 vaccine. TCRdb keeps only in-frame clones here, not all; method: immunoSEQ multiplex PCR. Here the sample spans about 130,000 clones, just over 90% being singletons. Source: peripheral blood, taken on day 0 of AZD1222 vaccination. Every receptor here comes from an adult in good health.

The chain joins TRBV13 to TRBJ1-6, with TRBD1 identical over 8 bases. The CDR3 has 14 residues. Trimming cost V 1 base and J 13 bases; bases outside gene matches: 6. Germline CDR1 reads PRHDT; CDR2 reads FYEKMQ (reference sequence). The CDR3 sequence: CASSLDRQGSPLHF. The CDR3 DNA is TGTGCCAGCAGCTTAGACCGACAGGGGTCGCCCCTCCACTTT.

This clone occurred once. The rearrangement joins TRBV27 to TRBJ1-3, with TRBD1 matching 7 bases. CDR1 and CDR2 (germline): MNHEY, SMNVEV (reference sequence). The trim removed 5 bases at V and 0 bases at J, leaving 4 bases unmatched. The CDR3 is made up of 15 amino acids. This CDR3 reads CASSTDRRSGNTIYF. CDR3 in DNA: TGTGCCAGCAGTACGGACAGGCGCTCTGGAAACACCATATATTTT.

The gene calls are TRBV18 and TRBJ1-5, with D maybe TRBD1 (5 bases). Trimming cost V 6 bases and J 0 bases, with 9 bases left between them. The CDR3 totals 14 residues. Germline V gene sequence: CDR1 KGHSH, CDR2 LQKENI. The CDR3 protein is CASSSGPSNQPQHF. The CDR3 nucleotides read TGTGCCAGCTCTTCGGGGCCTAGCAATCAGCCCCAGCATTTT.

The chain uses TRBV7-2 and TRBJ1-3; D gene uncertain. Trimming took off 1 base at V and 1 base at J, with 8 bases between the two ends. Looked up from germline, CDR1 is SGHTA and CDR2 is FQGNSA. The length of the CDR3 is 15 residues. CDR3 loop: CASSLGRRSGNTIYF. CDR3 DNA sequence: TGTGCCAGCAGCTTAGGGCGGCGATCTGGAAACACCATATATTTT.

CDR3 DNA: TGCGCCAGCAGCCCATTAAGGGGCTTCCGTGGCTACACCTTC. Its translation: CASSPLRGFRGYTF. The chain links TRBV4-1 to TRBJ1-2; the D gene is possibly TRBD1 (5 bases). CDR3 size: 14 residues. Trimming left V 4 bases short and J 7 bases short, with 16 bases between. Germline V CDR1 and CDR2: MGHRA, YSYEKL.

This clone was detected once. The J gene is TRBJ1-5, the V gene TRBV2; the D is unclear. Looked up from germline, CDR1 is SNHLY and CDR2 is FYNNEI. The CDR3 loop spans 13 amino acids. The V and J ends lost 8 bases and 2 bases respectively, with 10 bases between them. CDR3 sequence (DNA): TGTGCCAGCGGTGGGCGGGGCAATCAGCCCCAGCATTTT. This encodes CASGGRGNQPQHF.

The chain uses TRBV7-3 and TRBJ1-2; D remains unclear. V lost 5 bases, J lost 0 bases, and 7 bases lay in between. This CDR3 has 13 residues. CDR1 is SGHTA, CDR2 FQGTGA, per germline. CDR3 residues: CASSDRANYGYTF. The DNA of the CDR3 is TGTGCCAGCAGCGACCGTGCTAACTATGGCTACACCTTC.

This clone was seen more than once but under ten times. The CDR3 loop is CASRTGGEGQPQHF. The DNA for the CDR3 is TGTGCCAGCAGGACAGGGGGCGAGGGTCAGCCCCAGCATTTT. V usage is TRBV2 and J usage is TRBJ1-5; TRBD1 matches 10 bases. The CDR3 consists of 14 residues. In germline, CDR1 is SNHLY, CDR2 FYNNEI. V lost 6 bases, J lost 6 bases, and 5 bases stayed unmatched. Combining the CDR3 with reference TRBV2 and TRBJ1-5 gives the whole variable domain EPEVTQTPSHQVTQMGQEVILRCVPISNHLYFYWYRQILGQKVEFLVSFYNNEISEKSEIFDDQFSVERPDGSNFTLKIRSTKLEDSAMYFCASRTGGEGQPQHFGDGTRLSIL.

The chain employs TRBV19 and TRBJ2-3; D is unresolved. This CDR3 is 12 amino acids long. Trimming shortened V by 4 bases and J by 4 bases, and 6 bases separated the two germline ends. Germline loops: CDR1 LNHDA, CDR2 SQIVND (reference sequence). The CDR3 region is CASSNPPDTQYF. In nucleotides, the CDR3 is TGTGCCAGTAGTAACCCACCAGATACGCAGTATTTT.

V gene TRBV2 combines with J gene TRBJ1-4, with no clear D. Trimming took 5 bases from V and 0 from J, leaving 10 bases between them. CDR3 length: 15 amino acids. The germline gives CDR1 SNHLY, CDR2 FYNNEI. CDR3 bases: TGTGCCAGCAGTCACGACTACGCAACTAATGAAAAACTGTTTTTT. It codes for CASSHDYATNEKLFF. The variable domain in full, with the rest retrieved from reference TRBV2 and TRBJ1-4, is EPEVTQTPSHQVTQMGQEVILRCVPISNHLYFYWYRQILGQKVEFLVSFYNNEISEKSEIFDDQFSVERPDGSNFTLKIRSTKLEDSAMYFCASSHDYATNEKLFFGSGTQLSVL.

The sample holds a few counts of this clone. This chain joins TRBV1 and TRBJ1-2; no DNA check was done on the table's D call, TRBD1. TRBV1 counts as a pseudogene. The CDR3 has 9 residues. CDR3 nucleotide sequence: TGCACCAGGGGGCCTGGCTACACCTTC. Translation gives CTRGPGYTF.

The chain links TRBV6-2 or TRBV6-3 to TRBJ1-1; D gene unclear. This CDR3 has 12 amino acids. The V gene's germline CDR1 is MNHEY and CDR2 SVGEGT. Trimming shortened V by 4 bases and J by 8 bases, and 11 bases separated the two germline ends. This CDR3 reads CASSSKWPEAFF. The CDR3, as DNA: TGTGCCAGCAGTTCCAAATGGCCGGAAGCTTTCTTT.

The rearrangement links TRBV28 to TRBJ1-1; possible D gene TRBD1, 5 bases. Germline CDR1 reads MDHEN; CDR2 reads SYDVKM. The CDR3 is 15 residues long. The V and J ends lost 4 bases and 2 bases respectively, with 14 bases between them. The CDR3 loop is CASSSIRAANTEAFF. The CDR3 coding sequence is TGTGCCAGCAGTTCGATCAGGGCGGCCAACACTGAAGCTTTCTTT.

V usage is TRBV2 and J usage is TRBJ2-3; D not certain. Germline V lookup: CDR1 SNHLY, CDR2 FYNNEI. Trimming removed 3 bases at V and 4 bases at J, with 8 bases between. CDR3 length equals 13 residues. The CDR3 sequence is CASSDVAADTQYF. The DNA for the CDR3 is TGTGCCAGCAGTGACGTGGCAGCAGATACGCAGTATTTT. The full variable domain, its missing parts supplied by reference TRBV2 and TRBJ2-3, is EPEVTQTPSHQVTQMGQEVILRCVPISNHLYFYWYRQILGQKVEFLVSFYNNEISEKSEIFDDQFSVERPDGSNFTLKIRSTKLEDSAMYFCASSDVAADTQYFGPGTRLTVL.

This clone was found once. The chain combines TRBV2 with TRBJ2-3; TRBD2 is a possible D gene (5 bases). This CDR3 is 14 amino acids long. V was cut by 7 bases and J by 8 bases, with 19 bases left in between. Germline-derived CDR1 and CDR2 are SNHLY and FYNNEI. The CDR3 nucleotides are TGTGCCAGCAATTATCAGGACTCTTTTGGTACGCAGTATTTT. Translation: CASNYQDSFGTQYF.

The chain recombines TRBV19 with TRBJ1-5, with 9 nucleotides matching TRBD1. CDR3 size: 14 residues. CDR1 is LNHDA, CDR2 SQIVND, per germline (reference sequence). The junction had 5 bases not matched to a gene; V was cut back by 5 bases and J by 6 bases. The chain's CDR3 is CASSFRGQGQPQHF. CDR3 coding DNA: TGTGCCAGTAGTTTTAGGGGACAGGGTCAGCCCCAGCATTTT.

This sequence joins TRBV4-3 and TRBJ2-1; D may be TRBD2 (5 bases). Per germline, CDR1 LGHNA and CDR2 YSLEER. This CDR3 has 15 residues. V gave up 0 bases and J gave up 8 bases, with 14 bases separating them. The CDR3 loop reads CASSQDSPGGDEQFF. The CDR3 DNA sequence: TGCGCCAGCAGCCAAGATAGTCCAGGAGGCGATGAGCAGTTCTTC.

The rearrangement joins TRBV19 to TRBJ2-7; the D gene could be TRBD1 or TRBD2 (5 bases each). V was shortened by 1 base and J by 2 bases, with 15 bases between the two germline ends. Germline CDR1 LNHDA, CDR2 SQIVND (reference sequence). This CDR3 region has 16 residues. CDR3 bases: TGTGCCAGTAGTATAGCGAAAACGGGACGGACCTACGAGCAGTACTTC. This translates into CASSIAKTGRTYEQYF.

The CDR3 DNA follows: TGTGCCATAGGACTAGCGGGGGGAGATACGCAGTATTTT. Protein: CAIGLAGGDTQYF. The chain combines TRBV10-3 with TRBJ2-3, with 14 bases lining up with TRBD2. Trimming took 9 bases from V and 5 from J; bases not matched to a gene: 1. CDR3 length: 13 amino acids. Germline loops: CDR1 ENHRY, CDR2 SYGVKD.

The V gene is TRBV5-1, the J gene TRBJ1-2, with 7 nucleotides matching TRBD1. Germline V CDR1 and CDR2: SGHRS, YFSETQ. Losses at the gene ends were 0 bases for V and 7 bases for J; bases not matched to a gene: 3. This CDR3 is 13 amino acids long. CDR3 amino acids: CASSLDRGSGYTF. DNA for the CDR3: TGCGCCAGCAGCTTGGACAGGGGTTCTGGCTACACCTTC.

This rearrangement joins TRBV6-4 to TRBJ2-2; TRBD2 agrees at 11 bases. Germline CDR1 reads MRHNA; CDR2 reads SNTAGT. This CDR3 region has 17 residues. V trimming: 0 bases; J trimming: 3 bases; junction bases outside the gene matches: 3. The CDR3 loop is CASSDSYSGGDTGELFF. CDR3 nucleotides: TGTGCCAGCAGTGACTCCTATAGCGGGGGGGACACCGGGGAGCTGTTTTTT.

The gene calls are TRBV30 and TRBJ1-2; a possible D gene is TRBD1 (5 bases). V was clipped by 3 bases and J by 8 bases, with 22 bases between them. The germline V gene encodes CDR1 GTSNPN and CDR2 SVGIG (reference sequence). This CDR3 has 15 amino acids. In DNA form, the CDR3 reads TGTGCCTGGAGGACCTCCATCCGGGGCTTTGGAGGCTACACCTTC. This codes for CAWRTSIRGFGGYTF.

This chain links TRBV3-1 (or the pseudogene TRBV3-2) with TRBJ1-1; D unclear. Germline CDR1 LGHDT, CDR2 YNNKEL (reference sequence). CDR3 length equals 12 residues. Trimming took off 1 base at V and 4 bases at J, with 4 bases between the two ends. In DNA, the CDR3 is TGTGCCAGCAGCCAAGTCACCACTGAAGCTTTCTTT. Translating gives CASSQVTTEAFF.

This rearrangement joins TRBV25-1 to TRBJ1-6, with 7 bases that match TRBD1. This CDR3 region has 13 residues. CDR1 is MGHDK, CDR2 SYGVNS, per germline. J lost 9 bases, V lost 9 bases, and 8 bases had no gene match. The CDR3 loop reads CARLRQGCSPLHF. The CDR3 bases are TGTGCCAGATTGAGACAGGGTTGTTCACCCCTCCACTTT. Full variable domain (outside the CDR3, taken from reference TRBV25-1 and TRBJ1-6): EADIYQTPRYLVIGTGKKITLECSQTMGHDKMYWYQQDPGMELHLIHYSYGVNSTEKGDLSSESTVSRIRTEHFPLTLESARPSHTSQYLCARLRQGCSPLHFGNGTRLTVT.